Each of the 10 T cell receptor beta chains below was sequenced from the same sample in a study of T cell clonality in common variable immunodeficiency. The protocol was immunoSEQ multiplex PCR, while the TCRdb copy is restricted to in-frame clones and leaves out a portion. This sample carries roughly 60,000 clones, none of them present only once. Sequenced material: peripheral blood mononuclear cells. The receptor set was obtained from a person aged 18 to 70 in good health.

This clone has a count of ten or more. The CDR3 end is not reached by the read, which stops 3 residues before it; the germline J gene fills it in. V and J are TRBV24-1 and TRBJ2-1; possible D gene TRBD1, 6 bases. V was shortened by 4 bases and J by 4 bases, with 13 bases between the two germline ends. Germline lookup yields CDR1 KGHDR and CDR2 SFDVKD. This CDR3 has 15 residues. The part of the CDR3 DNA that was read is TGTGCCACCAGTGAGGGAAACAGGGTATACAATGAG. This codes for CATSEGNRVYNE. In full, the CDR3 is CATSEGNRVYNEQFF.

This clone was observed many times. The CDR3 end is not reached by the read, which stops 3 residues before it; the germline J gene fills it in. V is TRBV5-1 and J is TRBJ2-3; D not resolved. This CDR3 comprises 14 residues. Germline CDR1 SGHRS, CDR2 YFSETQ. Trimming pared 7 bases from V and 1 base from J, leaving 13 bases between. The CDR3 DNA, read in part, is TGCGCCAGCTCCCTAACTGTTGGCACAGATACG. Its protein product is CASSLTVGTDT. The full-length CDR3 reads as CASSLTVGTDTQYF.

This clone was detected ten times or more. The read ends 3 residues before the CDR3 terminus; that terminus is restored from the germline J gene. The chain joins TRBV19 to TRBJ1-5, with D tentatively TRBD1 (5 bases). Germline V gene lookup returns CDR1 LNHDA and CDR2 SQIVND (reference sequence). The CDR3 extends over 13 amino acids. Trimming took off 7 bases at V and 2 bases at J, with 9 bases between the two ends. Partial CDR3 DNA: TGTGCCAGTACCGCGACAGGCAATCAGCCC. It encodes CASTATGNQP. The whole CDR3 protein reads CASTATGNQPQHF.

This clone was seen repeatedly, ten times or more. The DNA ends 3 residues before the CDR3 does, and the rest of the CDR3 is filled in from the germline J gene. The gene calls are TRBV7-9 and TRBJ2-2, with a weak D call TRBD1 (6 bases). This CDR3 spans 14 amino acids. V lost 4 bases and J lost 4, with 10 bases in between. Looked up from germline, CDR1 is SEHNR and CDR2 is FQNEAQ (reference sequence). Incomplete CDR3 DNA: TGTGCCAGCAGCTCCAGGGGAAGCACCGGGGAG. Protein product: CASSSRGSTGE. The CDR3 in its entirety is CASSSRGSTGELFF.

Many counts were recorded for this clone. CDR3 bases read: TGCAGTGCAACCGGGACACTTTTTCTTCGTCAAAATTCACCC. It encodes CSATGTLFLRQNSP. The full-length CDR3 reads as CSATGTLFLRQNSPLHF. V usage is TRBV20-1 and J usage is TRBJ1-6; TRBD1 might be the D (6 bases). The DNA ends 3 residues before the CDR3 does, and the rest of the CDR3 is filled in from the germline J gene. Germline V gene sequence: CDR1 DFQATT, CDR2 SNEGSKA (reference sequence). Trimming pared 6 bases from V and 7 bases from J, leaving 25 bases between. This CDR3 is built from 17 residues.

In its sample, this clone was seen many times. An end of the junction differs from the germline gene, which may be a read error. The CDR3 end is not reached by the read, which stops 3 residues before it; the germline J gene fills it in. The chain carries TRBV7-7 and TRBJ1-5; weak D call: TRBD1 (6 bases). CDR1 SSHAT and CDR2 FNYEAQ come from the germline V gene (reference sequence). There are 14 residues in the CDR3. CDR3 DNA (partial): TGTGCTAGCAGCTTCAGAGGGCAGGGGCAGCCC. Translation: CASSFRGQGQP. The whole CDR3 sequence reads CASSFRGQGQPQHF.

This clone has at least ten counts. This CDR3 reads CASSFMGGLNHGYTF. The covered CDR3 bases are TGTGCCAGCAGTTTTATGGGGGGACTCAACCATGGC. The chain combines TRBV7-8 with TRBJ1-2; perhaps TRBD1 as D (5 bases). Sequencing ends 3 residues short of the CDR3 end; the germline J gene provides the rest. V lost 6 bases and J 6 bases, leaving 20 bases between the germline ends. CDR1 and CDR2 from the germline V gene are SGHVS and FQNEAQ. This CDR3 is built from 15 residues.

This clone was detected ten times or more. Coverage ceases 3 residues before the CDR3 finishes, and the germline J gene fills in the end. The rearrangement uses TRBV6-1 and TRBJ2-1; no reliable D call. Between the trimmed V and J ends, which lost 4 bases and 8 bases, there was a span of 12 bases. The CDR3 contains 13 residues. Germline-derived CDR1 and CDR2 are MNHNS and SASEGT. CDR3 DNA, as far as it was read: TGTGCCAGCAGTGCGCTGAGCTTCCATGAG. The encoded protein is CASSALSFHE. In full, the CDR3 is CASSALSFHEQFF.

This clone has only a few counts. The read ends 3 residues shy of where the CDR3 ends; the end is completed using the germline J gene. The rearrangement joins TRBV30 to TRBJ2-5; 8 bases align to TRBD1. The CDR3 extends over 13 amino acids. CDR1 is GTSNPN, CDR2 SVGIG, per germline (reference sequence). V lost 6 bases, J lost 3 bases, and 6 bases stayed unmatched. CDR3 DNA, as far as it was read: TGTGCCTGCCCGACAGGGGATGAAGAGACC. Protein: CACPTGDEET. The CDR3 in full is CACPTGDEETQYF.

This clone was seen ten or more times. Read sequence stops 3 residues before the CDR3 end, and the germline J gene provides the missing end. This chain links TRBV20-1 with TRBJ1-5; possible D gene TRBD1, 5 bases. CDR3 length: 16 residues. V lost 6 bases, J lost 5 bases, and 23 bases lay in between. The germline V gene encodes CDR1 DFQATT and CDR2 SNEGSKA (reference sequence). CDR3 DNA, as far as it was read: TGCAGTGCGGGAGGAGGGGCGGACCCTTCCTATCAGCCC. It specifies CSAGGGADPSYQP. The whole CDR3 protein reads CSAGGGADPSYQPQHF.